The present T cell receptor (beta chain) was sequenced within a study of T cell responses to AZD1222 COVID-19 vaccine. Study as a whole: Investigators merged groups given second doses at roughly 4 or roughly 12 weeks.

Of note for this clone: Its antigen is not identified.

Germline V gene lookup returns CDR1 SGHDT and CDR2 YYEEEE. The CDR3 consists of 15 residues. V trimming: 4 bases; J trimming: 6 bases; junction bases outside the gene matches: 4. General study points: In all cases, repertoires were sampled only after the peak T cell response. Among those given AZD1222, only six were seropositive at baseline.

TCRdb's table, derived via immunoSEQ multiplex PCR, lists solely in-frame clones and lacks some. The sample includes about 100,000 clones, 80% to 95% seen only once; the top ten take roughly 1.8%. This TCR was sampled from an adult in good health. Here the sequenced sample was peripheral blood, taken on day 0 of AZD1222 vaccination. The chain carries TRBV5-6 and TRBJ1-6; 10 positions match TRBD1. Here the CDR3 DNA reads TGTGCCAGCAGCATCCGGGACAGGGGTAATTCACCCCTCCACTTT. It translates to CASSIRDRGNSPLHF.